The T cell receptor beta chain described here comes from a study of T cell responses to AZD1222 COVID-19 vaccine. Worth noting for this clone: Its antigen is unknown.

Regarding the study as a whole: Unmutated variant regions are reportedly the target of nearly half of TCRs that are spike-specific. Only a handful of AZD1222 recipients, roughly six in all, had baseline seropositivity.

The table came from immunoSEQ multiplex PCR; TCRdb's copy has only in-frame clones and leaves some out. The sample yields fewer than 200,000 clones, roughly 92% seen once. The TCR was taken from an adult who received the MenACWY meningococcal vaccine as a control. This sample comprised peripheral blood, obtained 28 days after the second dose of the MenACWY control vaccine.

CDR3 bases: TGCAGTGCTAGTATGGGTCAGCCCCAGCATTTT. Its translation: CSASMGQPQHF. V is TRBV20-1 and J is TRBJ1-5; no firm D call. CDR1 DFQATT and CDR2 SNEGSKA come from the germline V gene (reference sequence). The CDR3 consists of 11 residues. With 3 bases removed from V and 6 bases from J, the gap between germline ends came to 6 bases.